A selection of T cell receptor beta chains follows, all from one sample in a study of T-cell memory formation after mild COVID-19. TCRdb re-called the 5' RACE reads through MiXCR, storing one row per CDR3 protein. The table lists roughly 42,000 distinct CDR3 sequences, 7.3% of them singletons, with roughly 1.4% in the top ten. The specimen was PBMCs or a T cell subset sorted from them (not recorded which). All receptors come from a man in his late teens or twenties who had mild COVID-19 (a few samples of this study predate the infection). Cell type and time point are not known. Each CDR3 is given with its conserved first and last residue. Each record gives: V gene, J gene, clone size, D gene, CDR3 protein, CDR3 DNA. A D gene is named only where the DNA matches it firmly. Only part of the rows carry a size: once, few, many, or a class if the clone is expanded.

>TRBV3-1|TRBJ2-4|NA|NA
CASSQNSGLSNIQYF
TGTGCCAGCAGCCAAAATTCGGGGCTCTCGAACATTCAGTACTTC
>TRBV7-2|TRBJ2-2|NA|TRBD2
CASSHSGKSGELFF
TGTGCCAGCAGCCATAGCGGGAAATCCGGGGAGCTGTTTTTT
>TRBV7-9|TRBJ1-2|few|TRBD1
CASSFGTGKYGYTF
TGTGCCAGCAGCTTTGGGACAGGGAAGTATGGCTACACCTTC
>TRBV4-1|TRBJ1-3|many|NA
CASSHQAGNTIYF
TGCGCCAGCAGCCACCAGGCTGGAAACACCATATATTTT
>TRBV5-1|TRBJ2-1|NA|NA
CASSSIKGENEQFF
TGCGCCAGCAGCTCGATTAAAGGGGAAAATGAGCAGTTCTTC
>TRBV29-1|TRBJ2-3|few|NA
CSVGGARDTQYF
TGCAGCGTTGGTGGGGCTAGAGATACGCAGTATTTT
>TRBV6-5|TRBJ1-2|few|NA
CASSYRDGHGYTF
TGTGCCAGCAGTTACCGGGACGGGCATGGCTACACCTTC
>TRBV27|TRBJ1-6|medium-sized|NA
CASTDSPLHF
TGTGCCAGCACGGATTCACCCCTCCACTTT
>TRBV12-3/TRBV12-4|TRBJ1-1|many|NA
CASSLAVEAFF
TGTGCCAGCAGTTTAGCGGTTGAAGCTTTCTTT
>TRBV6-5|TRBJ2-5|few|NA
CASRVQETQYF
TGTGCCAGCAGGGTCCAAGAGACCCAGTACTTC
>TRBV6-2/TRBV6-3|TRBJ2-1|many|NA
CASSYYAKGQFF
TGTGCCAGCAGTTACTATGCCAAGGGGCAGTTCTTC
>TRBV5-1|TRBJ2-5|few|TRBD2
CASSLDQSGGGETQYF
TGCGCCAGCAGCTTGGATCAGAGCGGGGGAGGGGAGACCCAGTACTTC
>TRBV7-2|TRBJ2-3|medium-sized|NA
CASSPSTDTQYF
TGTGCCAGCAGCCCGAGCACAGATACGCAGTATTTT
>TRBV29-1|TRBJ1-1|few|NA
CSVTLHENTEAFF
TGCAGCGTGACCTTACACGAGAACACTGAAGCTTTCTTT
>TRBV12-3/TRBV12-4|TRBJ1-4|few|NA
CASSPDQYNEKLFF
TGTGCCAGCAGCCCAGACCAGTATAATGAAAAACTGTTTTTT
>TRBV20-1|TRBJ2-1|NA|NA
CSARRGGDEQFF
TGCAGTGCTAGGCGGGGTGGCGATGAGCAGTTCTTC
>TRBV5-5|TRBJ2-3|few|NA
CASSLGVTSTDTQYF
TGTGCCAGCAGCTTGGGGGTAACTAGCACAGATACGCAGTATTTT
>TRBV7-9|TRBJ2-7|many|NA
CASSLVGRTYEQYF
TGTGCCAGCAGCTTAGTCGGCAGGACCTACGAGCAGTACTTC
>TRBV7-9|TRBJ2-2|NA|TRBD2
CASSLPLGGKDTGELFF
TGTGCCAGCAGCCTCCCTTTGGGGGGGAAGGACACCGGGGAGCTGTTTTTT
>TRBV7-8|TRBJ2-5|few|NA
CASSRPPGQPGETQYF
TGTGCCAGCAGCCGACCTCCGGGACAACCTGGGGAGACCCAGTACTTC
>TRBV25-1|TRBJ1-1|few|TRBD1
CASRDRGRDTEAFF
TGTGCCAGCAGGGACAGGGGGCGAGACACTGAAGCTTTCTTT
>TRBV7-2|TRBJ2-1|NA|NA
CASSLGAGDNEQFF
TGTGCCAGCAGCTTAGGGGCAGGGGACAATGAGCAGTTCTTC
>TRBV5-1|TRBJ1-2|few|NA
CASSQGASGGYTF
TGCGCCAGCAGCCAGGGCGCATCGGGGGGCTACACCTTC
>TRBV7-9|TRBJ2-5|few|NA
CASSLAGAILQETQYF
TGTGCCAGCAGCTTAGCGGGGGCCATCCTCCAAGAGACCCAGTACTTC
>TRBV19|TRBJ2-1|NA|NA
CASSTSGAEQFF
TGTGCCAGTAGTACCTCGGGGGCTGAGCAGTTCTTC